Here is one T cell receptor (beta chain) with its context. The antigen remains unidentified. These data are taken from a study of response to subunit inactivated influenza vaccine. Study findings and constraints: Each seasonal influenza vaccination, the authors suggested, recruits few new T cells.

The V and J ends lost 4 bases and 2 bases respectively, with 15 bases between them. The germline CDR1 and CDR2 sequences are DFQATT and SNEGSKA (reference sequence). This CDR3 has 15 amino acids. TCRdb analysed the RT-PCR reads with MiXCR anew, one entry per CDR3 protein. Here the sample spans about 540,000 distinct CDR3 sequences, roughly 23% being singletons. This sample also appeared in a second study, on T cells expressing NK-cell markers. That publication notes: Making the TCR beta cDNA relied on 5'RACE template switching with UMIs. In sorted CD3+CD56+NKG2C+, CD3+CD56+NKG2C- and CD3+CD56-NKG2C+ T cells, TCR beta repertoires were obtained. These same clonotypes (in a few donors) also led the CD3+CD56-NKG2C+ fraction.

This clonotype was obtained from a man in his forties or fifties who received an inactivated influenza vaccine. This chain joins TRBV20-1 and TRBJ1-5; D perhaps matches TRBD1 (6 bases). Here the sequenced sample was CD4+ T cells sorted from PBMCs, taken approximately 13 days after vaccination. The CDR3 region has the DNA TGCAGTGCTATATCCCGAAACAGGGGCAATCAGCCCCAGCATTTT. Protein: CSAISRNRGNQPQHF.